This TCR beta chain originates from a study of sequential checkpoint blockade in melanoma (dated by TCRdb to 2018 to 2020). Describing the broader study: In a 1:1 randomization, patients received either first-line nivolumab then ipilimumab (arm A) or ipilimumab then nivolumab (arm B). For around 21 patients, matched tumor biopsies were obtained before treatment and at week 13, following single-agent nivolumab (arm A) or ipilimumab (arm B). In about 80% of the matched pre- and post-treatment tumor biopsy pairs, both biopsies came from the same lesion. DNA from about 99 pretreatment melanoma tumor samples was subjected to TCRbeta immunosequencing. Both trial sequences were followed by maintenance nivolumab. Broader findings and caveats from the paper: Clinical benefit was about 30 times more likely to be achieved by patients whose tumor T-cell fraction and clonality increased by week 13. Within-arm analyses of tumor T-cell fraction were constrained by small sample sizes and reduced statistical power. PD-L1 staining and CD8+ T-cell counts correlated with tumor T-cell fraction and clonality, whereas mutational load did not. The model for predicting response that combines TCR metrics with mutation burden needs to be validated in larger, independent patient cohorts. In the nivolumab-first arm (arm A), pretreatment tumor TIL clonality was associated with response (P = .04).

TCRbeta CDR3 regions were immunosequenced from genomic DNA with the immunoSEQ Assay. Genomic DNA was amplified by bias-controlled multiplex PCR before high-throughput sequencing. The authors' pipeline ran thus. To quantify the absolute abundance of each unique TCRbeta CDR3 region, the sequences were collapsed and filtered. Clonality, defined as 1 minus Pielou's evenness, was calculated using productive rearrangements only. Tumor T-cell fraction was computed by normalizing TCRbeta template counts to usable DNA, estimated from several housekeeping genes. A previously published method was used to identify clones with significantly greater frequencies in on-treatment samples than in baseline samples. Drawn from immuneACCESS, this table holds only the in-frame rearrangements with V and J called that TCRdb kept. Clones are partly lost; checked studies trace under half to an unresolved V gene and leave the rest unexplained. V, J and clone size are those of that table, while D and trimming were read from the DNA. This sample comprises about 37,000 clones, 30% to 35% of them detected only once. Together, the top ten hold about 1.6% of the sample.

What the treatment or condition label conveys for this sample: randomized to nivolumab then ipilimumab (arm A) or the reverse (arm B). None of the patients in the trial had previously been given DNA-damaging chemotherapy. CheckMate 064, a randomized, open-label phase II trial of sequential checkpoint blockade, was the source of the samples, all of which came from patients with melanoma. Tumor TCR sequencing used genomic DNA from formalin-fixed paraffin-embedded (FFPE) tissue samples. Compared with germline, V lacks 5 bases and J lacks 4 bases; bases without a gene match: 12. The CDR3 spans 16 residues, from the cysteine through the phenylalanine. This entry keeps only the CDR3 DNA: 48 bases, framed from base 1. CDR1 and CDR2 are read off the germline V gene (reference sequence) as LNHDA and SQIVND. About this clone: Its cognate antigen has yet to be identified. One base away there is no much larger clone; base qualities are not given.

The chain employs TRBV19 and TRBJ2-7; a stretch of 9 junction bases matches TRBD1. The sample in question was tumor tissue (inferred from file names), obtained from a patient given nivolumab and ipilimumab in sequence. The source of this sequence is a human donor with melanoma. The bases read TGTGCCAGTAGTCCTTCCGGACAGGGGAGGTGGTACGAGCAGTACTTC. It encodes CASSPSGQGRWYEQYF.